This T cell receptor beta chain came from a study of beta chain features in type 1 diabetes. Study-level background: Examination spanned over 85,000,000 sorted cells from all samples.

Expressed TCRB transcripts were sequenced, since all the RNA that had been isolated was reverse transcribed. Produced via immunoSEQ multiplex PCR; TCRdb's table is partial and in-frame only. This table holds more than 85,000 clones, under 40% found once. V dropped 0 bases and J dropped 8; count of bases not matched to a gene: 7. CDR3 length: 16 amino acids. Germline CDR1 and CDR2: SGHRS and YFSETQ. This clone has only a few counts. V usage is TRBV5-1 and J usage is TRBJ2-4; 11 nucleotides agree with TRBD1. This clonotype originated in a young woman in good health. Sequenced material: stem cell memory CD4+ T cells from blood. CDR3 DNA: TGCGCCAGCAGCTTGGTAGGACAGGGGGCGGTTGACATTCAGTACTTC. Its protein is CASSLVGQGAVDIQYF.